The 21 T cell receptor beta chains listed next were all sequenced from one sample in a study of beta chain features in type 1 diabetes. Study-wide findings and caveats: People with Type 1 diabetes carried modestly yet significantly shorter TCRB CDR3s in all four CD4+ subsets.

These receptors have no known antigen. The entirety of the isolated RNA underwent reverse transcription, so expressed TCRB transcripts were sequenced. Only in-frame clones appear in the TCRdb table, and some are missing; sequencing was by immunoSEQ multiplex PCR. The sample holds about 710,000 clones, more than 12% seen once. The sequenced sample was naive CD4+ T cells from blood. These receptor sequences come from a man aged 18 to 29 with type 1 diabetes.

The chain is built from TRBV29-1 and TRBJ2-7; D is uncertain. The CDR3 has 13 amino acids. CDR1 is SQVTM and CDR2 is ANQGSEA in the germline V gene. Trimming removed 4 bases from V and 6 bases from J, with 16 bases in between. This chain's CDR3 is CSVVANHRVEQYF. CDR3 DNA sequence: TGCAGCGTTGTAGCCAATCACCGGGTCGAGCAGTACTTC.

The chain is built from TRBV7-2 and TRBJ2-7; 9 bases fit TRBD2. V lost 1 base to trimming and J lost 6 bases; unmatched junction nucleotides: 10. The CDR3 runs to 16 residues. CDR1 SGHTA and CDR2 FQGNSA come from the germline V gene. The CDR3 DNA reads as TGTGCCAGCAGCTTAGTAAATAGCGGGGGTCGTCTCGAGCAGTACTTC. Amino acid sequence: CASSLVNSGGRLEQYF.

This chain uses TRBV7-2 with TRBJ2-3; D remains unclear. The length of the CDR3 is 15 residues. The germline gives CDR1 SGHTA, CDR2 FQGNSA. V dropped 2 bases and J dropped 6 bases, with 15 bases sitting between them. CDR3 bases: TGTGCCAGCAGCTTAAACAGCTCCCCAACGGATACGCAGTATTTT. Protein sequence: CASSLNSSPTDTQYF.

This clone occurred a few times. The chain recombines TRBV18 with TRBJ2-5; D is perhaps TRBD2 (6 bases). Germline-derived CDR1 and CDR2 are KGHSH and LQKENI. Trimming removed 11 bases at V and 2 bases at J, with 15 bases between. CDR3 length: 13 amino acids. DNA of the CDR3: TGTGCCGGTACTGGGGACTTACAAGAGACCCAGTACTTC. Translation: CAGTGDLQETQYF.

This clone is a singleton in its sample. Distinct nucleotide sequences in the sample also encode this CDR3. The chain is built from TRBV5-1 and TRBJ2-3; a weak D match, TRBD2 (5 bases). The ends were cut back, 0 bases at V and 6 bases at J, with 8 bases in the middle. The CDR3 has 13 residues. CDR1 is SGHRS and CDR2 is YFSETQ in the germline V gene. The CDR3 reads CASSLGGADTQYF. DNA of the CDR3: TGCGCCAGCAGCTTGGGGGGAGCGGATACGCAGTATTTT.

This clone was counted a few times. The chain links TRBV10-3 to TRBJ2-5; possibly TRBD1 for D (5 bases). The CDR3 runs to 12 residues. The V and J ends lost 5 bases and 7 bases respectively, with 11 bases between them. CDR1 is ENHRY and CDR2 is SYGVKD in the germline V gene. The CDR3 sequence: CAISSGFTTQYF. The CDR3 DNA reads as TGTGCCATCAGTTCAGGGTTTACGACCCAGTACTTC.

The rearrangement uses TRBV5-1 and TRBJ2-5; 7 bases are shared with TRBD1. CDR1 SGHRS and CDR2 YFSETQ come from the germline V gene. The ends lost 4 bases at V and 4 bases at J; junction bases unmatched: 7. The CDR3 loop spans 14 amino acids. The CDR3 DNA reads TGCGCCAGCAGCGGGCAGGGGGTTCCAGAGACCCAGTACTTC. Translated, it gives CASSGQGVPETQYF.

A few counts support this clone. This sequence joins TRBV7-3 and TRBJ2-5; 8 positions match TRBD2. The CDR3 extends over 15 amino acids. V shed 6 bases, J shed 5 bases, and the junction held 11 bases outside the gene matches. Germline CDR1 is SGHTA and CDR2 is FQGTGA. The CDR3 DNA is TGTGCCAGCAGGCCACCCTCGGGGGGGCCGGAGACCCAGTACTTC. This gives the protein CASRPPSGGPETQYF.

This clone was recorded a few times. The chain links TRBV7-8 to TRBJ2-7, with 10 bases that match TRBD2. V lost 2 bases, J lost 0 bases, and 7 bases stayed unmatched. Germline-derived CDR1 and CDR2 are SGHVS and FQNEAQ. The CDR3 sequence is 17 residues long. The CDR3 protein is CASSLRLAGATSYEQYF. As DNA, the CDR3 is TGTGCCAGCAGCTTACGGCTAGCGGGGGCGACCTCCTACGAGCAGTACTTC.

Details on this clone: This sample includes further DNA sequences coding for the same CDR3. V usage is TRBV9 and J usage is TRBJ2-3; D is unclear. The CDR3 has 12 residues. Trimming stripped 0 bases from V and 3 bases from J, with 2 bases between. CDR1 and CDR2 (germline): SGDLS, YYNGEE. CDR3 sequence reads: CASSVDTDTQYF. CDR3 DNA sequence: TGTGCCAGCAGCGTAGATACAGATACGCAGTATTTT.

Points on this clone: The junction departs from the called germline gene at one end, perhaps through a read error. CDR3 sequence: CASSLGGPNTEAFF. As DNA, the CDR3 is TGTGCTAGCAGCTTAGGGGGGCCGAACACTGAAGCTTTCTTT. V is TRBV7-7 and J is TRBJ1-1; a weak D match, TRBD1 (6 bases). This CDR3 contains 14 residues. The V gene's germline CDR1 is SSHAT and CDR2 FNYEAQ (reference sequence). Full variable domain (outside the CDR3, taken from reference TRBV7-7 and TRBJ1-1): GAGVSQSPRYKVTKRGQDVTLRCDPISSHATLYWYQQALGQGPEFLTYFNYEAQPDKSGLPSDRFSAERPEGSISTLTIQRTEQRDSAMYRCASSLGGPNTEAFFGQGTRLTVV.

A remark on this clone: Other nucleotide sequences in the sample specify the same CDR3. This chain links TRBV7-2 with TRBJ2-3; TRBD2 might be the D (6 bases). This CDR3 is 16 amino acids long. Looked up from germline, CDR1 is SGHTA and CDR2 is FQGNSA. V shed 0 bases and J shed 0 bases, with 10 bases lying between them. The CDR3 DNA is TGTGCCAGCAGCTTAGCGGGCGGGGTTAGCACAGATACGCAGTATTTT. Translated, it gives CASSLAGGVSTDTQYF.

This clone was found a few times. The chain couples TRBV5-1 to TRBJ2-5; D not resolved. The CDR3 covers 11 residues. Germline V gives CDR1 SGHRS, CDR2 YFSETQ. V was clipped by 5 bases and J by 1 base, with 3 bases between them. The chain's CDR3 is CASRVQETQYF. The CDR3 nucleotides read TGCGCCAGCAGGGTCCAAGAGACCCAGTACTTC.

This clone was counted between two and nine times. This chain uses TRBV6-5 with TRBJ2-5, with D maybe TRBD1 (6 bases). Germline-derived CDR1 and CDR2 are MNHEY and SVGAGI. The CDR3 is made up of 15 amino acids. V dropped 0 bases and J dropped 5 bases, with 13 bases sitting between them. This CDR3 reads CASSYSGTPGETQYF. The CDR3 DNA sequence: TGTGCCAGCAGTTACTCCGGGACACCAGGGGAGACCCAGTACTTC.

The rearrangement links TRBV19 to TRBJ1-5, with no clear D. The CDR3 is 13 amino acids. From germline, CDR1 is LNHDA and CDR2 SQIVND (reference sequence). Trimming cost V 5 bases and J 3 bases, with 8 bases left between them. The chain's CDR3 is CASSPSFNQPQHF. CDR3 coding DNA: TGTGCCAGTAGTCCATCCTTCAATCAGCCCCAGCATTTT.

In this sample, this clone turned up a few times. CDR3 sequence reads: CAIFSGAGANVLTF. Written as DNA, the CDR3 is TGTGCCATTTTCTCAGGGGCCGGGGCCAACGTCCTGACTTTC. The chain links TRBV10-3 to TRBJ2-6; D may be TRBD1 (6 bases). The V end was cut by 9 bases, the J end by 4 bases, with 13 bases between. Per germline, CDR1 ENHRY and CDR2 SYGVKD. The CDR3 spans 14 residues.

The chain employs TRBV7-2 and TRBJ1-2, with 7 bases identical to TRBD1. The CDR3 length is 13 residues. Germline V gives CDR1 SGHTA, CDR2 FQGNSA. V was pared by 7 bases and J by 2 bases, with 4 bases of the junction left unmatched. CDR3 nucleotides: TGTGCCAGCACTCCGACAGGGAACTATGGCTACACCTTC. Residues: CASTPTGNYGYTF.

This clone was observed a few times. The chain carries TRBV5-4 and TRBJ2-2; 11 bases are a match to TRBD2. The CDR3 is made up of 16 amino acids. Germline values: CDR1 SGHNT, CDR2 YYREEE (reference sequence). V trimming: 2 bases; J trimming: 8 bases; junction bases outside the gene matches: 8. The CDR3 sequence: CASSFRSGRDRGELFF. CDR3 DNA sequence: TGTGCCAGCAGCTTCCGTAGCGGGAGGGACCGTGGGGAGCTGTTTTTT. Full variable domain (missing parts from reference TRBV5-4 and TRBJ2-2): ETGVTQSPTHLIKTRGQQVTLRCSSQSGHNTVSWYQQALGQGPQFIFQYYREEENGRGNFPPRFSGLQFPNYSSELNVNALELDDSALYLCASSFRSGRDRGELFFGEGSRLTVL.

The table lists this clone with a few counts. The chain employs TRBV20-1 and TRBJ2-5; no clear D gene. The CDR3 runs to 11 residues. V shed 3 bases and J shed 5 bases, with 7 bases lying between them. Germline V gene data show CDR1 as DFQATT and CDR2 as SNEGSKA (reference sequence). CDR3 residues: CSASRRETQYF. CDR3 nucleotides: TGCAGTGCTAGTCGTAGGGAGACCCAGTACTTC.

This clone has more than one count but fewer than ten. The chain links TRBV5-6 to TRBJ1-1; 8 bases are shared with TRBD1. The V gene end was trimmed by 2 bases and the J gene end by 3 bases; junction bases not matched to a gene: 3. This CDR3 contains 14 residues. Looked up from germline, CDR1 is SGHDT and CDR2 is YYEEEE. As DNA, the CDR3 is TGTGCCAGCAGCTTAGGACAGGGTTACACTGAAGCTTTCTTT. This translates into CASSLGQGYTEAFF.

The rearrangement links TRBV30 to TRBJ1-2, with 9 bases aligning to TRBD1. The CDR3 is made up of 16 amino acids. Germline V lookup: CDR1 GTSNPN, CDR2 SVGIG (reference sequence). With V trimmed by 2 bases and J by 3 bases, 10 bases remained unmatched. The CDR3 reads CAWSQSAGQGYYGYTF. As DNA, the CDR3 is TGTGCCTGGAGTCAATCGGCGGGACAGGGTTACTATGGCTACACCTTC.